A selection of T cell receptor beta chains follows, all from one sample in a study of blood T cell repertoires in COVID-19. Sequencing was performed with immunoSEQ multiplex PCR; in TCRdb, only in-frame clones are kept and a portion is missing. Among approximately 480,000 clones listed, about 88% were seen once. Sequencing was carried out using peripheral blood. The receptor source for this set is a man aged 18 to 30 with COVID-19, enrolled during active disease. Each CDR3 is given with its conserved first and last residue.

V gene	J gene	CDR3 protein
TRBV14	TRBJ1-1	CASSFGQGQAFF
TRBV12-3/TRBV12-4	TRBJ2-7	CASTRTGGYEQYF
TRBV14	TRBJ1-1	CASSKSGQLYRLNTEAFF
TRBV18	TRBJ1-1	CASSPWTGGTEAFF
TRBV6-5	TRBJ1-2	CASSYSGKTNYGYTF
TRBV5-1	TRBJ2-1	CASSFATGTGSNEQFF
TRBV7-9	TRBJ2-1	CASSVSGGAWNEQFF
TRBV7-2	TRBJ1-3	CASSGQGGNTIYF
TRBV19	TRBJ1-5	CASSMIGQANQPQHF
TRBV10-3	TRBJ2-7	CATRVGYEQYF
TRBV11-1	TRBJ1-2	CASSFRGPNYGYTF
TRBV6-2/TRBV6-3	TRBJ1-2	CASSPGTSSYTF
TRBV19	TRBJ1-1	CASSIGGAEAFF
TRBV5-1	TRBJ2-7	CASSETGTEAYEQYF
TRBV7-9	TRBJ2-3	CASSFTTSGSRRMTDTQYF
TRBV5-8	TRBJ1-1	CASSSGFPGRFGTEAFF
TRBV27	TRBJ2-1	CASKAGGYPHNEQFF
TRBV5-1	TRBJ1-2	CASSPGTGYGYTF
TRBV9	TRBJ2-7	CATHRDRRHEQYF
TRBV4-1	TRBJ2-2	CASSQRDRDAGTGELFF
TRBV7-3	TRBJ2-3	CASSTRRTSTDTQYF
TRBV12-3/TRBV12-4	TRBJ2-7	CASSIAGGLEQYF
TRBV5-4	TRBJ2-3	CASSLPGAGDTQYF
TRBV6-6	TRBJ1-5	CASQAAGRNQPQHF
TRBV9	TRBJ2-7	CASSVSSGGAVEQYF
TRBV19	TRBJ2-5	CASSLQSEQTQYF
TRBV2	TRBJ1-5	CASCGALQPQHF
TRBV11-3	TRBJ2-7	CASRTGTRVGGEQYF
TRBV2	TRBJ2-1	CASRELAGAPGEQFF
TRBV27	TRBJ2-2	CASSLGQGGYTGELFF
TRBV11-3	TRBJ2-5	CASSSRTGGQETQYF
TRBV27	TRBJ2-7	CASNPSGQTYEQYF
TRBV7-9	TRBJ2-7	CASSSSGTGRYEQYF
TRBV5-5	TRBJ2-7	CASSGTSAVEQYF
TRBV6-5	TRBJ1-1	CASSYSGEGAEAFF
TRBV2	TRBJ2-3	CASSRSGGAGGDTQYF
TRBV12-3/TRBV12-4	TRBJ2-1	CASSYARNEQFF
TRBV20-1	TRBJ2-3	CSASKGRGMPTDTQYF
TRBV11-2	TRBJ2-7	CASSWPGLAGGYEQYF
TRBV2	TRBJ1-2	CASSGTGRDYGYTF